The TCR beta chain under discussion was sequenced for a study of human T cells and chemical hapten exposure. Comment on this clonotype: Its antigen is still unknown.

CDR1 and CDR2 from the germline V gene are LGHNA and YSLEER. The J segment lost 7 bases and the V segment lost 1 base, leaving 6 bases of the junction unmatched. This CDR3 spans 15 amino acids. Stated time point: pre-sensitization, week 0. Treatment reported: therapeutic diphenylcyclopropenone sensitization with weekly scalp DPC. Extraction of total RNA was performed on unfractionated whole blood. What the library attached to individual cDNA molecules were unique molecular identifiers. TCRdb fed the RACE reads into MiXCR, producing one record per CDR3 protein. The table lists 200,000 to 300,000 distinct CDR3 sequences, about 9.4% of them singletons. Notes on the study in general: Expanded TCR counts at PT1 went up together with patch test score, a positive correlation. Sensitizing with DPC caused no change in TCRs above 1 in 1000 frequency.

The V gene is TRBV4-3, the J gene TRBJ1-5; 8 bases fit TRBD1. This TCR derives from a woman aged 40-49 years with alopecia areata. Some clones in this sample may be carry-over from other donors' samples. Sample: whole blood, taken in connection with sensitization to the hapten diphenylcyclopropenone (DPC). The CDR3 nucleotides are TGCGCCAGCAGCCAAGGGACAGGGAATTCACAGCCCCAGCATTTT. Translated: CASSQGTGNSQPQHF.